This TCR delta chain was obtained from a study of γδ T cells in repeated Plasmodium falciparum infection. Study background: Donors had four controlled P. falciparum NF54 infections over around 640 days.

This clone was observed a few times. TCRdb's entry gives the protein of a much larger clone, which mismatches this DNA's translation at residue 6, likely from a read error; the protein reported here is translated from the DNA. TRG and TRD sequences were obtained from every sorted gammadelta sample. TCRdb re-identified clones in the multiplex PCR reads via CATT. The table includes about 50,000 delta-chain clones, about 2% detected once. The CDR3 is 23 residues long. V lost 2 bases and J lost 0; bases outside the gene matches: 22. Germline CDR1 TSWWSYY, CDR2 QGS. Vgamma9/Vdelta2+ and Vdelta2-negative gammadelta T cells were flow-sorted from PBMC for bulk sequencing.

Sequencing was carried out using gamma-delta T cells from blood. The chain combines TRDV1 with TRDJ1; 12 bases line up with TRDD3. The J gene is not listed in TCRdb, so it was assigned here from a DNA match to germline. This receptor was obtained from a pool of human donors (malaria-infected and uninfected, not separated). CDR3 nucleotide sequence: TGTGCTCTTGGGGAAGGCCTACCCCCGGGGTACTGGGGGATACCCGGACACACCGATAAACTCATCTTT. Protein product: CALGEGLPPGYWGIPGHTDKLIF.